This TCR beta chain was sequenced in a study of blood T cell repertoires in COVID-19. Study-wide background: Samples taken during acute and convalescent COVID-19 were collected in the United States, Italy and Spain. T cells, B-cell-depleted T cells, or PBMCs supplied cDNA or gDNA.

Here immunoSEQ multiplex PCR was the method, and the copy in TCRdb shows in-frame clones only, minus some. The repertoire holds 70,000 to 95,000 clones, about 84% seen once, with 20% to 30% in the top ten. The clonotype comes from a human donor in a cohort sampled during active COVID-19. What was sequenced was peripheral blood.

The CDR3 loop is CASSSGVYTGELFF. CDR3 nucleotides: TGTGCCAGCAGCTCAGGGGTTTACACCGGGGAGCTGTTTTTT. The chain links TRBV7-2 to TRBJ2-2, with D tentatively TRBD1 (6 bases). The germline gives CDR1 SGHTA, CDR2 FQGNSA. The ends were cut back, 4 bases at V and 3 bases at J, with 9 bases in the middle. The CDR3 runs to 14 residues.